This entry is about one T cell receptor (beta chain). The source of the sample is a study of blood T cell repertoires in COVID-19. Study background: Samples came from the United States, Italy and Spain, spanning acute and convalescent COVID-19. T cells, B-cell-depleted T cells, or PBMCs supplied cDNA or gDNA.

Per the study methods: Reference gene primer amplification gave nucleated cell count estimates. The method was immunoSEQ multiplex PCR; TCRdb's version includes in-frame clones alone and lacks a portion of them. Clone size and V and J calls were adopted from that table, with D and trimming inferred from the DNA. Counted here are 200,000 to 250,000 clones, around 80% occurring once; the ten biggest clones make up 5.5% to 8.5%. V lost 3 bases and J lost 9; bases outside the gene matches: 16. CDR1 is SGHNT, CDR2 YYREEE, per germline (reference sequence). The CDR3 is 16 residues long. This chain uses TRBV5-4 with TRBJ2-5, with 8 bases lining up with TRBD2. The sequence derives from a woman aged 70-85 years with acute or convalescent COVID-19. The material sequenced was peripheral blood. CDR3 amino acids: CASSSGLGGDQGAQYF. For the CDR3, the DNA is TGTGCCAGCAGCTCGGGACTAGGGGGGGACCAAGGGGCCCAGTACTTC.